Below are 22 T cell receptor beta chains sequenced from a single sample in a study of glioma-infiltrating T cells. Amplification of TCR alpha and beta CDR3 regions from RNA used iRepertoire nested multiplex PCR. TCRdb passed the multiplex PCR reads through MiXCR, listing each CDR3 protein once. This sample yields roughly 190,000 distinct CDR3 sequences, of which approximately 30% are seen a single time; 20% to 25% belongs to the top ten. What was sequenced was glioma tissue, nonneoplastic brain tissue, or PBMCs (not recorded which). The receptor set was obtained from a human donor with low-grade glioma or glioblastoma, undergoing nonglioma brain surgery, or in good health (not recorded which).

Details on this clonotype: Since the CDR3 does not end with the conserved phenylalanine or tryptophan, this likely comes from a read error. V and J are TRBV24-1 and TRBJ2-7, with D perhaps given as TRBD1 or TRBD2 (5 bases each). The CDR3 length is 13 residues. From germline, CDR1 is KGHDR and CDR2 SFDVKD. V lost 9 bases and J 0 bases, leaving 11 bases between the germline ends. The CDR3 reads CATQGRSSYEQYL. The CDR3 coding sequence is TGTGCCACCCAGGGACGAAGCTCCTACGAGCAGTACCTC.

With regard to this clonotype: A much bigger clone sits one base away, suggesting this may be a read error. J is TRBJ2-7 and V is TRBV4-1, with TRBD1 matching over 9 bases. This CDR3 comprises 15 residues. Per the germline V gene, CDR1 is MGHRA and CDR2 is YSYEKL. J was trimmed by 2 bases and V by 3 bases; bases with no gene match: 5. Written as DNA, the CDR3 is TGCGCCAGCAGCCACCACGGACAGGGGCCCTACGAGCAGTACTTC. Its translation is CASSHHGQGPYEQYF.

This clonotype has a count of ten or more. The CDR3 loop reads CASSLTPSRNTEAFF. CDR3 sequence (DNA): TGTGCCAGCAGCCTTACACCATCGAGGAACACTGAAGCTTTCTTT. This sequence joins TRBV9 and TRBJ1-1; no firm D call. The CDR3 consists of 15 residues. CDR1 and CDR2 (germline): SGDLS, YYNGEE. The ends were cut back, 4 bases at V and 1 base at J, with 14 bases in the middle.

As to this clonotype: A junction boundary mismatches the germline segment, possibly from a read error. In DNA form, the CDR3 reads TGTGCCATCGGAGTAGCGGGAGGGCCCACAGATACGCAGTACTTT. Translating gives CAIGVAGGPTDTQYF. V and J are TRBV10-3 and TRBJ2-3, with 11 bases lining up with TRBD2. Germline CDR1 ENHRY, CDR2 SYGVKD. CDR3 size: 15 residues.

The chain carries TRBV6-6 and TRBJ2-7; D remains unclear. CDR3 length: 13 amino acids. The ends were cut back, 2 bases at V and 8 bases at J, with 13 bases in the middle. Germline CDR1 is MNHNY and CDR2 is SVGAGI (reference sequence). CDR3 coding DNA: TGTGCCAGCAGTTACGGATACTACAATAAGCAGTACTTC. Encoded protein: CASSYGYYNKQYF.

This clonotype occurred many times. This chain joins TRBV7-9 and TRBJ2-1; the D is unclear. Germline V lookup: CDR1 SEHNR, CDR2 FQNEAQ (reference sequence). V gave up 3 bases and J gave up 5 bases, with 17 bases separating them. The CDR3 contains 16 residues. In DNA form, the CDR3 reads TGTGCCAGCAGCTTGAGCGCGATAGGGTTCCACAATGAGCAGTTCTTC. It is translated as CASSLSAIGFHNEQFF. The full variable domain, in which reference TRBV7-9 and TRBJ2-1 provide the parts outside the CDR3, is DTGVSQNPRHKITKRGQNVTFRCDPISEHNRLYWYRQTLGQGPEFLTYFQNEAQLEKSRLLSDRFSAERPKGSFSTLEIQRTEQGDSAMYLCASSLSAIGFHNEQFFGPGTRLTVL.

This chain uses TRBV7-2 with TRBJ2-7; D unclear. V was trimmed by 4 bases and J by 5 bases, leaving 6 bases between them. There are 11 residues in the CDR3. Germline V gene data show CDR1 as SGHTA and CDR2 as FQGNSA. The CDR3 loop is CASSSADEQYF. DNA for the CDR3: TGTGCCAGCAGCTCCGCAGACGAGCAGTACTTC.

The table lists this clonotype with a few counts. The chain employs TRBV4-1 and TRBJ2-7; 11 bases fit TRBD2. V gave up 3 bases and J gave up 2 bases; unmatched junction bases: 12. CDR1 is MGHRA and CDR2 is YSYEKL in the germline V gene. The CDR3 runs to 18 residues. The CDR3 DNA reads TGCGCCAGCAGCCAGAGAATTGCTAGCGGGAGGCTACCCTACGAGCAGTACTTC. Protein product: CASSQRIASGRLPYEQYF.

The rearrangement joins TRBV4-2 to TRBJ2-7; 8 nucleotides align to TRBD2. J lost 3 bases, V lost 0 bases, and 1 base had no gene match. CDR1 LGHNA and CDR2 YNFKEQ come from the germline V gene. The CDR3 length is 14 residues. The CDR3 is CASSQDTSGYEQYF. The DNA of the CDR3 is TGTGCCAGCAGCCAAGATACTAGCGGCTACGAGCAGTACTTC.

This clonotype has a count of ten or more. J is TRBJ2-1 and V is TRBV6-5, with a possible D match to TRBD2 (5 bases). V was clipped by 0 bases and J by 10 bases, with 13 bases between them. The CDR3 has 14 residues. Germline CDR1 MNHEY, CDR2 SVGAGI. The CDR3 DNA sequence: TGTGCCAGCAGTTACTCAAGGCTAGCCGCGGAGCAGTTCTTC. The encoded protein is CASSYSRLAAEQFF.

This clonotype was detected many times. The chain uses TRBV27 and TRBJ1-6, with 10 nucleotides matching TRBD1. The CDR3 has 14 amino acids. Looked up from germline, CDR1 is MNHEY and CDR2 is SMNVEV (reference sequence). The trim removed 5 bases at V and 10 bases at J, leaving 5 bases unmatched. The CDR3 coding sequence is TGTGCCAGCAGTCCGGGACAGGGGAGGTCACCCCTCCACTTT. Translating gives CASSPGQGRSPLHF.

This clonotype was seen a few times. This chain uses TRBV7-3 with TRBJ1-1, with 8 positions matching TRBD1. J lost 2 bases, V lost 5 bases, and 10 bases had no gene match. This CDR3 has 16 amino acids. Germline-derived CDR1 and CDR2 are SGHTA and FQGTGA. The CDR3 is CASSPPGQAINTEAFF. The CDR3 bases are TGTGCCAGCAGCCCCCCGGGACAGGCTATAAACACTGAAGCTTTCTTT. Supplemented by reference TRBV7-3 and TRBJ1-1, the full variable domain reads GAGVSQTPSNKVTEKGKYVELRCDPISGHTALYWYRQSLGQGPEFLIYFQGTGAADDSGLPNDRFFAVRPEGSVSTLKIQRTERGDSAVYLCASSPPGQAINTEAFFGQGTRLTVV.

The chain employs TRBV6-5 and TRBJ1-2; 8 bases fit TRBD1. Per the germline V gene, CDR1 is MNHEY and CDR2 is SVGAGI. The V segment lost 0 bases and the J segment 5 bases; nucleotides outside the gene matches: 5. The CDR3 extends over 15 amino acids. The CDR3 reads CASSYSGQAWYGYTF. The CDR3 DNA reads TGTGCCAGCAGTTACTCGGGACAGGCTTGGTATGGCTACACCTTC.

The sample holds many counts of this clonotype. The CDR3 spells CASSQSESGSYYNEQFF. As DNA, the CDR3 is TGCGCCAGCAGCCAAAGTGAAAGCGGGAGTTACTACAATGAGCAGTTCTTC. This chain links TRBV4-1 with TRBJ2-1; TRBD2 matches 8 bases. CDR1 is MGHRA and CDR2 is YSYEKL in the germline V gene. The CDR3 consists of 17 residues. The V segment lost 2 bases and the J segment 3 bases; nucleotides outside the gene matches: 9.

This clonotype was seen many times. V and J are TRBV7-2 and TRBJ2-3; TRBD1 aligns across 7 bases. The V segment lost 1 base and the J segment 6 bases; nucleotides outside the gene matches: 4. CDR3 length: 14 residues. Germline CDR1 and CDR2: SGHTA and FQGNSA. The CDR3 region is CASSLDRGYDTQYF. The CDR3 DNA follows: TGTGCCAGCAGCTTAGACAGGGGTTATGATACGCAGTATTTT. The variable domain in full, completed from reference TRBV7-2 and TRBJ2-3, reads GAGVSQSPSNKVTEKGKDVELRCDPISGHTALYWYRQSLGQGLEFLIYFQGNSAPDKSGLPSDRFSAERTGGSVSTLTIQRTQQEDSAVYLCASSLDRGYDTQYFGPGTRLTVL.

Comment on this clonotype: Just one base apart from a much larger clone, this may be a read error. This chain links TRBV7-9 with TRBJ1-5; D possibly corresponds to TRBD1 (6 bases). Germline CDR1 reads SEHNR; CDR2 reads FQNEAQ (reference sequence). The CDR3 has 17 residues. CDR3 region: CASSLGQGKGSNQPQNF. In DNA form, the CDR3 reads TGTGCCAGCAGCTTAGGGCAGGGGAAGGGAAGCAATCAGCCCCAGAATTTT.

The table lists this clonotype with many counts. The chain couples TRBV12-3 or TRBV12-4 to TRBJ1-2; D is unclear. The CDR3 runs 12 residues. Trimming stripped 1 base from V and 14 bases from J, with 14 bases between. This CDR3 is CASSLERQACTF. CDR3 in DNA: TGTGCCAGCAGTTTAGAAAGGCAGGCCTGTACCTTC.

A note on this clonotype: A much larger clonotype is one base distant, so this may be a read error. The CDR3 region has the DNA TGTGCCAGCAACCGACCCCGGGGGGAGGGGACTAATGAGCAGTTCTTC. Amino acid sequence: CASNRPRGEGTNEQFF. The gene calls are TRBV27 and TRBJ2-1, with 7 bases aligning to TRBD2. The ends lost 7 bases at V and 7 bases at J; junction bases unmatched: 16. The germline V gene encodes CDR1 MNHEY and CDR2 SMNVEV (reference sequence). CDR3 length: 16 amino acids.

J is TRBJ2-7 and V is TRBV9, with D possibly TRBD1 on 6 matching bases. CDR3 length: 13 amino acids. The V and J ends lost 0 bases and 4 bases respectively, with 8 bases between them. Germline V CDR1 and CDR2: SGDLS, YYNGEE. CDR3 bases: TGTGCCAGCAGCGTAGCTACAGGGTACGAGCAGTACTTC. Translated, it gives CASSVATGYEQYF.

This clonotype occurred a few times. The CDR3 region is CATSREWGSYNEQFF. In DNA form, the CDR3 reads TGTGCCACCTCCCGAGAGTGGGGCTCCTACAATGAGCAGTTCTTC. The gene calls are TRBV24-1 and TRBJ2-1; no reliable D call. The CDR3 length is 15 residues. Trimming stripped 9 bases from V and 0 bases from J, with 14 bases between. Germline V gene data show CDR1 as KGHDR and CDR2 as SFDVKD.

Many counts were recorded for this clonotype. This chain links TRBV10-3 with TRBJ1-5; no firm D call. Deletions cut 4 bases from V and 1 base from J, with 5 bases between. The length of the CDR3 is 13 residues. Germline V CDR1 and CDR2: ENHRY, SYGVKD. The CDR3 loop is CAISALSNQPQHF. DNA of the CDR3: TGTGCCATCAGTGCGTTAAGCAATCAGCCCCAGCATTTT.

This clonotype came up many times. V is TRBV2 and J is TRBJ2-3; 7 bases fit TRBD1. Germline V gene sequence: CDR1 SNHLY, CDR2 FYNNEI. J lost 0 bases, V lost 6 bases, and 3 bases had no gene match. The CDR3 loop spans 14 amino acids. The CDR3 region is CASSGTVSTDTQYF. In DNA, the CDR3 is TGTGCCAGCAGCGGGACAGTGAGCACAGATACGCAGTATTTT.